The 19 T cell receptor beta chains reported below all come from one sample, sequenced in a study of blood T cell repertoires in COVID-19. Here immunoSEQ multiplex PCR was the method, and the copy in TCRdb shows in-frame clones only, minus some. This table holds 250,000 to 300,000 clones, around 86% found once. Sequenced input: PBMCs or T cells enriched from blood (not recorded which). These receptor sequences come from a man in his late teens or twenties who had recovered from COVID-19.

The chain recombines TRBV19 with TRBJ1-1; D is undetermined. This CDR3 is 16 amino acids long. Trimming left V 1 base short and J 2 bases short, with 14 bases between. CDR1 and CDR2 from the germline V gene are LNHDA and SQIVND (reference sequence). CDR3 nucleotides: TGTGCCAGTAGTATAGGTGGCCCTCTAGCAAACACTGAAGCTTTCTTT. This codes for CASSIGGPLANTEAFF.

Concerning this clone itself: Other DNA sequences in this specimen translate into the identical CDR3. The genes are TRBV10-3 and TRBJ2-3, with 11 bases that match TRBD2. Germline CDR1 reads ENHRY; CDR2 reads SYGVKD. CDR3 length: 15 residues. Trimming took 6 bases from V and 1 from J; bases not matched to a gene: 3. The chain's CDR3 is CAISATSGGTDTQYF. In nucleotides, the CDR3 is TGTGCCATCAGCGCGACTAGCGGGGGCACAGATACGCAGTATTTT.

The sample holds one count of this clone. The chain is built from TRBV5-1 and TRBJ2-3; the match to TRBD2 covers 8 bases. The CDR3 sequence is 16 residues long. V shed 5 bases and J 3 bases; nucleotides not matched to a gene: 11. Germline CDR1 SGHRS, CDR2 YFSETQ. The CDR3 nucleotides read TGCGCCAGCAGTACTAGCGGCCCCGAAGCGACAGATACGCAGTATTTT. It encodes CASSTSGPEATDTQYF.

As for this clone: Different DNA sequences within this sample yield the same CDR3. J is TRBJ1-5 and V is TRBV28; tentatively, D is TRBD1 (5 bases). There are 12 residues in the CDR3. Trimming stripped 5 bases from V and 7 bases from J, with 9 bases between. Looked up from germline, CDR1 is MDHEN and CDR2 is SYDVKM. CDR3 sequence (DNA): TGTGCCAGCAGTCTGGGGGGGCAGCCCCAGCATTTT. Its translation is CASSLGGQPQHF. Full variable domain (rest looked up from reference TRBV28 and TRBJ1-5): DVKVTQSSRYLVKRTGEKVFLECVQDMDHENMFWYRQDPGLGLRLIYFSYDVKMKEKGDIPEGYSVSREKKERFSLILESASTNQTSMYLCASSLGGQPQHFGDGTRLSIL.

This clone was seen a handful of times. The V gene is TRBV21-1, the J gene TRBJ1-1; the DNA was not compared with TRBD1, the D call given in the table. TRBV21-1 is recorded as a pseudogene. The CDR3 has 14 residues. The CDR3 nucleotides read TGTGCCAGCAGCTTGGACAGGGGGGACACTGAAGCTTTCTTT. The encoded protein is CASSLDRGDTEAFF.

The V and J genes are TRBV21-1 and TRBJ1-4; TRBD1 is the table's D call, not checked against the DNA. TRBV21-1 counts as a pseudogene. The CDR3 has 17 amino acids. CDR3 bases: TGTGCCAGCAGCAAAGGCCATGAACAGGGATTATCTGAAAAACTGTTTTTT. It is translated as CASSKGHEQGLSEKLFF.

The chain carries TRBV30 and TRBJ1-2, with a weak D call TRBD1 (6 bases). Trimming removed 1 base at V and 4 bases at J, with 10 bases between. Germline-derived CDR1 and CDR2 are GTSNPN and SVGIG (reference sequence). The CDR3 has 13 amino acids. As DNA, the CDR3 is TGTGCCTGGAGTGGGACAGAAGTCTATGGCTACACCTTC. Translated, it gives CAWSGTEVYGYTF.

The chain employs TRBV5-1 and TRBJ2-2; the match to TRBD1 covers 7 bases. The V segment lost 4 bases and the J segment 8 bases; nucleotides outside the gene matches: 14. This CDR3 comprises 16 residues. In germline, CDR1 is SGHRS, CDR2 YFSETQ. CDR3 DNA: TGCGCCAGCAGCCCGTCCCGGGACAGTCTAGTAGGGGAGCTGTTTTTT. Translating it yields CASSPSRDSLVGELFF.

The CDR3 is CASSQGGPSSGGPNTGELFF. The CDR3 DNA reads as TGTGCCAGCAGCCAAGGGGGTCCGAGTAGCGGGGGACCGAACACCGGGGAGCTGTTTTTT. The gene calls are TRBV4-2 and TRBJ2-2; the match to TRBD2 covers 9 bases. Germline CDR1 is LGHNA and CDR2 is YNFKEQ. There are 20 residues in the CDR3. V shed 1 base, J shed 0 bases, and the junction held 12 bases outside the gene matches.

V and J are TRBV28 and TRBJ2-1; 10 bases are shared with TRBD1. V lost 6 bases and J lost 5; bases outside the gene matches: 7. There are 15 residues in the CDR3. Germline CDR1 and CDR2: MDHEN and SYDVKM. CDR3 nucleotides: TGTGCCAGCAGCTCAGCGGGACAGGGGCACAATGAGCAGTTCTTC. This encodes CASSSAGQGHNEQFF. Full variable domain (rest looked up from reference TRBV28 and TRBJ2-1): DVKVTQSSRYLVKRTGEKVFLECVQDMDHENMFWYRQDPGLGLRLIYFSYDVKMKEKGDIPEGYSVSREKKERFSLILESASTNQTSMYLCASSSAGQGHNEQFFGPGTRLTVL.

As DNA, the CDR3 is TGTGCCAGCAGTTTATCGTGGGAGGGGAACACTGAAGCTTTCTTT. It encodes CASSLSWEGNTEAFF. This chain uses TRBV27 with TRBJ1-1; D is undetermined. V lost 0 bases to trimming and J lost 1 base, with 9 bases between them. The CDR3 is 15 amino acids. Germline V lookup: CDR1 MNHEY, CDR2 SMNVEV (reference sequence).

The J gene is TRBJ2-1, the V gene TRBV11-2, with TRBD1 matching over 7 bases. Trimming cost V 1 base and J 3 bases; bases outside gene matches: 6. The germline gives CDR1 SGHAT, CDR2 FQNNGV. This CDR3 is 16 amino acids long. The CDR3 nucleotides read TGTGCCAGCAGCTTAGTGGTGACAGGGCTCTACAATGAGCAGTTCTTC. Amino acid sequence: CASSLVVTGLYNEQFF.

This clone was seen at least ten times. The genes are TRBV19 and TRBJ1-2; TRBD1 aligns across 8 bases. The CDR3 extends over 15 amino acids. The V and J ends lost 6 bases and 2 bases, in that order; junction bases with no gene match: 8. CDR1 is LNHDA, CDR2 SQIVND, per germline (reference sequence). DNA of the CDR3: TGTGCCAGTAGAGGAGGACAGGGCGACAACTATGGCTACACCTTC. As protein: CASRGGQGDNYGYTF.

This clone occurred once. The chain has TRBV27 and TRBJ2-7; D unresolved. Between the trimmed V and J ends, which lost 5 bases and 3 bases, there was a span of 11 bases. CDR3 length: 13 residues. Germline values: CDR1 MNHEY, CDR2 SMNVEV (reference sequence). CDR3 nucleotide sequence: TGTGCCAGCAGTCCTACCTCCGGCTACGAGCAGTACTTC. This sequence encodes CASSPTSGYEQYF.

The rearrangement uses TRBV5-4 and TRBJ1-4; TRBD1 agrees at 8 bases. With 2 bases clipped from V and 3 bases from J, the junction kept 0 bases outside the gene matches. This CDR3 comprises 14 residues. The V gene's germline CDR1 is SGHNT and CDR2 YYREEE (reference sequence). The CDR3 coding sequence is TGTGCCAGCAGCTTACAGGGGGCTAATGAAAAACTGTTTTTT. This sequence encodes CASSLQGANEKLFF.

The genes are TRBV18 and TRBJ1-2, with D unclear. CDR3 length equals 15 residues. The V and J ends lost 0 bases and 5 bases respectively, with 13 bases between them. Germline V lookup: CDR1 KGHSH, CDR2 LQKENI. CDR3 in DNA: TGTGCCAGCTCACCACCGACGGGGTCTCGATATGGCTACACCTTC. Translating gives CASSPPTGSRYGYTF.

The chain employs TRBV28 and TRBJ1-3, with TRBD1 matching 7 bases. The CDR3 spans 17 residues. Losses at the gene ends were 8 bases for V and 2 bases for J; bases not matched to a gene: 15. Germline V gene data show CDR1 as MDHEN and CDR2 as SYDVKM. In DNA, the CDR3 is TGTGCCAGCCACGCCGGGACAGCGCCAAGCACTGGAAACACCATATATTTT. Protein: CASHAGTAPSTGNTIYF.

The J gene is TRBJ1-1, the V gene TRBV19, with a tentative D call TRBD1 (5 bases). CDR1 is LNHDA and CDR2 is SQIVND in the germline V gene (reference sequence). The CDR3 has 17 amino acids. The V and J ends lost 1 base and 1 base respectively, with 16 bases between them. CDR3 sequence: CASSIGGVGKKNTEAFF. DNA for the CDR3: TGTGCCAGTAGTATAGGGGGGGTCGGCAAGAAGAACACTGAAGCTTTCTTT.

V is TRBV6-1 and J is TRBJ2-7, with TRBD1 matching 9 bases. V was pared by 3 bases and J by 2 bases, with 8 bases of the junction left unmatched. The germline gives CDR1 MNHNS, CDR2 SASEGT. The CDR3 runs 16 residues. CDR3 coding DNA: TGTGCCAGCAGTGATGATGGGACAGGGAGGCCCTACGAGCAGTACTTC. It yields the protein CASSDDGTGRPYEQYF.